These 31 T cell receptor beta chains were sequenced from one sample in a study of graft-versus-host responses after intestinal transplantation. These TCRs are of unknown antigen specificity. Method: immunoSEQ multiplex PCR; TCRdb's copy keeps in-frame clones and lacks some. Of tens of thousands of clones listed, roughly four fifths were seen once; the top ten hold about 17%. Here the sequenced sample was unstimulated CD8+ T cells sorted from spleen or lymph node cells, taken before intestinal transplant. The receptors come from a human donor who received an intestinal transplant.

V is TRBV10-3 and J is TRBJ1-2; D not certain. The CDR3 loop spans 13 amino acids. With 0 bases removed from V and 3 bases from J, the gap between germline ends came to 5 bases. CDR1 and CDR2 from the germline V gene are ENHRY and SYGVKD. For the CDR3, the DNA is TGTGCCATCAGTGAGTCCTTAGACTATGGCTACACCTTC. Protein sequence: CAISESLDYGYTF.

This clone was observed once. This chain links TRBV9 with TRBJ2-1; D possibly corresponds to TRBD2 (7 bases). The germline V and J ends were trimmed by 4 bases and 2 bases, with 19 bases remaining between them. This CDR3 region has 17 residues. The V gene's germline CDR1 is SGDLS and CDR2 YYNGEE. The CDR3 sequence: CASSFPQGRGTYNEQFF. The CDR3 nucleotides are TGTGCCAGCAGCTTCCCCCAGGGGCGGGGGACCTACAATGAGCAGTTCTTC.

The chain uses TRBV27 and TRBJ2-5; 8 nucleotides line up with TRBD2. Germline V gene lookup returns CDR1 MNHEY and CDR2 SMNVEV (reference sequence). V shed 0 bases, J shed 7 bases, and the junction held 4 bases outside the gene matches. This CDR3 is 14 amino acids long. DNA of the CDR3: TGTGCCAGCAGTTTATCGGGACTAGACGCGACCCAGTACTTC. Protein sequence: CASSLSGLDATQYF.

The chain uses TRBV9 and TRBJ1-2; D not resolved. Germline loops: CDR1 SGDLS, CDR2 YYNGEE. The CDR3 covers 10 residues. V was trimmed by 3 bases and J by 4 bases, leaving 1 base between them. The CDR3 DNA follows: TGTGCCAGCAGCGGCTATGGCTACACCTTC. It yields the protein CASSGYGYTF.

The CDR3: CASSPGTHYGYTF. CDR3 nucleotides: TGTGCCAGCAGCCCCGGGACCCACTATGGCTACACCTTC. The chain has TRBV6-1 and TRBJ1-2, with a weak D call TRBD1 (5 bases). The germline V gene has CDR1 MNHNS and CDR2 SASEGT. The CDR3 is made up of 13 amino acids. Trimming left V 6 bases short and J 3 bases short, with 11 bases between.

V is TRBV5-6 and J is TRBJ1-1; the match to TRBD1 covers 8 bases. Germline loops: CDR1 SGHDT, CDR2 YYEEEE. Trimming at V came to 1 base and at J to 7 bases, leaving 9 bases not matched to a gene. The CDR3 loop spans 15 amino acids. The CDR3 protein is CASSLTLGTGYEAFF. The CDR3 nucleotides are TGTGCCAGCAGCTTGACCCTCGGGACAGGCTATGAAGCTTTCTTT.

The chain links TRBV2 to TRBJ2-7, with 10 bases aligning to TRBD2. This CDR3 has 13 amino acids. CDR1 and CDR2 (germline): SNHLY, FYNNEI. V was pared by 5 bases and J by 5 bases, with 3 bases of the junction left unmatched. The CDR3 DNA reads as TGTGCCAGCAGTTCCGGGACTAGCGACGAGCAGTACTTC. It translates to CASSSGTSDEQYF. Full variable domain (remainder filled in from reference TRBV2 and TRBJ2-7): EPEVTQTPSHQVTQMGQEVILRCVPISNHLYFYWYRQILGQKVEFLVSFYNNEISEKSEIFDDQFSVERPDGSNFTLKIRSTKLEDSAMYFCASSSGTSDEQYFGPGTRLTVT.

This clone has a handful of counts. CDR3 loop: CAISDERGGPNEQFF. In DNA form, the CDR3 reads TGTGCCATCAGTGATGAGCGGGGGGGCCCAAATGAGCAGTTCTTC. This sequence joins TRBV10-3 and TRBJ2-1; 10 nucleotides line up with TRBD2. V gave up 3 bases and J gave up 7 bases; unmatched junction bases: 6. This CDR3 comprises 15 residues. Germline V gene lookup returns CDR1 ENHRY and CDR2 SYGVKD.

Note on this clone: At one of its ends the junction is not consistent with the germline gene, which may arise from a read error. This same CDR3 is encoded by further DNA sequences in the sample. This chain links TRBV19 with TRBJ1-1; 9 bases align to TRBD1. The length of the CDR3 is 13 residues. Per germline, CDR1 LNHDA and CDR2 SQIVND (reference sequence). CDR3 sequence (DNA): TGTGCCAGTTTGGACAGGGGATTCACTGAAGCCTTCTTT. This sequence encodes CASLDRGFTEAFF.

The CDR3 sequence is CASSDLSGLADTYEQYF. The CDR3 nucleotides read TGTGCCAGCAGTGACCTTTCGGGACTAGCGGATACTTACGAGCAGTACTTC. V usage is TRBV6-4 and J usage is TRBJ2-7, with 11 bases that match TRBD2. The CDR3 extends over 17 amino acids. Trimming removed 2 bases from V and 4 bases from J; junction bases left unmatched: 10. Germline values: CDR1 MRHNA, CDR2 SNTAGT.

The gene calls are TRBV10-2 and TRBJ1-2, with 9 nucleotides matching TRBD1. The CDR3 contains 16 residues. V lost 0 bases and J lost 2; bases outside the gene matches: 4. Germline V gene data show CDR1 as WSHSY and CDR2 as SAAADI. The CDR3 sequence is CASSESLQGANYGYTF. The DNA for the CDR3 is TGCGCCAGCAGTGAGTCGCTACAGGGGGCAAACTATGGCTACACCTTC.

This clone was picked up one time. The gene calls are TRBV11-2 and TRBJ1-2; maybe TRBD1 (5 bases). CDR1 is SGHAT, CDR2 FQNNGV, per germline. V was shortened by 4 bases and J by 0 bases, with 18 bases between the two germline ends. This CDR3 spans 17 amino acids. The CDR3 nucleotides read TGTGCCAGCAGCTCAATAGACAGAATCCCTGCTAACTATGGCTACACCTTC. Protein sequence: CASSSIDRIPANYGYTF.

This chain connects TRBV10-3 to TRBJ2-5, with D possibly being TRBD2 (8 bases). V lost 2 bases to trimming and J lost 3 bases, with 28 bases between them. Germline CDR1 ENHRY, CDR2 SYGVKD. The CDR3 totals 20 residues. CDR3 loop: CAISESGTRGESGTEETQYF. CDR3 DNA: TGTGCCATCAGTGAGAGCGGGACTAGGGGAGAAAGCGGGACAGAAGAGACCCAGTACTTC.

The gene calls are TRBV2 and TRBJ2-7, with a weak D call TRBD2 (5 bases). Germline values: CDR1 SNHLY, CDR2 FYNNEI. V was pared by 6 bases and J by 2 bases, with 14 bases between. The CDR3 covers 14 residues. As DNA, the CDR3 is TGTGCCAGCAGCTCCGGGGTCCTCACCTACGAGCAGTACTTC. It is translated as CASSSGVLTYEQYF.

On this clone: Without the conserved terminal phenylalanine or tryptophan, this CDR3 likely stems from a read error. Because the CDR3's place on the DNA is in doubt, the DNA is left out and the CDR3 is given as listed by TCRdb. The rearrangement links TRBV6-7 to TRBJ1-1; TRBD1, the table's D call, was not compared with the DNA. TRBV6-7 is an ORF; its function is uncertain. The length of the CDR3 is 13 amino acids, counting both ends. CDR3 residues: CASSYSKGRGQPP.

V is TRBV5-6 and J is TRBJ1-5; maybe TRBD1 (5 bases). V lost 4 bases and J lost 4, with 15 bases in between. CDR3 length: 15 residues. Germline CDR1 is SGHDT and CDR2 is YYEEEE. The CDR3 coding sequence is TGTGCCAGCAGCCGTAGACAGCCCGGGAATCAGCCCCAGCATTTT. Protein product: CASSRRQPGNQPQHF.

The chain employs TRBV5-1 and TRBJ2-1; D is possibly TRBD2 (6 bases). This CDR3 has 17 residues. Deletions cut 0 bases from V and 5 bases from J, with 18 bases between. The germline V gene encodes CDR1 SGHRS and CDR2 YFSETQ. CDR3 nucleotide sequence: TGCGCCAGCAGCTTGGTCCCGGTGCGACTAGAGAACAATGAGCAGTTCTTC. Amino acids: CASSLVPVRLENNEQFF. Based on the CDR3 plus reference TRBV5-1 and TRBJ2-1, the full variable domain is KAGVTQTPRYLIKTRGQQVTLSCSPISGHRSVSWYQQTPGQGLQFLFEYFSETQRNKGNFPGRFSGRQFSNSRSEMNVSTLELGDSALYLCASSLVPVRLENNEQFFGPGTRLTVL.

The chain is built from TRBV10-3 and TRBJ2-3; 8 bases align to TRBD2. CDR1 is ENHRY and CDR2 is SYGVKD in the germline V gene. The CDR3 consists of 18 residues. V lost 0 bases to trimming and J lost 3 bases; unmatched junction nucleotides: 11. CDR3 sequence reads: CAISESLVPGLETDTQYF. CDR3 nucleotide sequence: TGTGCCATCAGTGAGTCGCTGGTACCGGGACTAGAAACAGATACGCAGTATTTT.

In the case of this clone: Other DNA sequences in this sample translate to the same CDR3. V and J are TRBV5-4 and TRBJ2-5; D gene ambiguous. Germline V gene sequence: CDR1 SGHNT, CDR2 YYREEE (reference sequence). This CDR3 contains 14 residues. Trimming cost V 0 bases and J 1 base, with 7 bases left between them. CDR3 loop: CASSLGGPQETQYF. In nucleotides, the CDR3 is TGTGCCAGCAGCTTGGGAGGTCCCCAAGAGACCCAGTACTTC. The variable domain in full, with the rest retrieved from reference TRBV5-4 and TRBJ2-5, is ETGVTQSPTHLIKTRGQQVTLRCSSQSGHNTVSWYQQALGQGPQFIFQYYREEENGRGNFPPRFSGLQFPNYSSELNVNALELDDSALYLCASSLGGPQETQYFGPGTRLLVL.

V usage is TRBV7-9 and J usage is TRBJ2-7, with D tentatively TRBD1 (5 bases). CDR3 size: 13 residues. Per germline, CDR1 SEHNR and CDR2 FQNEAQ (reference sequence). V was trimmed by 4 bases and J by 1 base, leaving 8 bases between them. CDR3 residues: CASSWGLSYEQYF. The CDR3, as DNA: TGTGCCAGCAGCTGGGGCCTTTCCTACGAGCAGTACTTC.

This chain links TRBV2 with TRBJ1-6, with D perhaps matching TRBD1 (6 bases). From germline, CDR1 is SNHLY and CDR2 FYNNEI. V gave up 4 bases and J gave up 0 bases, with 13 bases separating them. The CDR3 is made up of 17 amino acids. The CDR3 nucleotides read TGTGCCAGCAGTGTCGATTACAGGGTCTCCTATAATTCACCCCTCCACTTT. Protein: CASSVDYRVSYNSPLHF.

With respect to this clone: One end of the junction does not line up with germline, which may come from a read error. The CDR3 is CASRLASDLSYGYTF. CDR3 coding DNA: TGCGCCAGCAGGTTGGCTTCGGACCTTAGCTATGGCTACACCTTC. The chain couples TRBV5-1 to TRBJ1-2; D not certain. The CDR3 runs 15 residues. CDR1 and CDR2 (germline): SGHRS, YFSETQ.

The chain is built from TRBV6-1 and TRBJ1-4, with no clear D. Germline CDR1 is MNHNS and CDR2 is SASEGT. This CDR3 region has 17 residues. The V end was cut by 2 bases, the J end by 2 bases, with 15 bases between. CDR3 in DNA: TGTGCCAGCAGTGAACAAGTAGTGACTCTCACTAATGAAAAACTGTTTTTT. Protein: CASSEQVVTLTNEKLFF.

The rearrangement uses TRBV6-6 and TRBJ1-5; 8 bases align to TRBD1. This CDR3 is 14 amino acids long. Trimming at V came to 5 bases and at J to 4 bases, leaving 4 bases not matched to a gene. Germline CDR1 is MNHNY and CDR2 is SVGAGI (reference sequence). The CDR3 sequence is CASSLGQGNQPQHF. DNA for the CDR3: TGTGCCAGCAGTCTAGGACAGGGAAATCAGCCCCAGCATTTT.

The chain joins TRBV6-5 to TRBJ2-7; 10 bases fit TRBD1. The CDR3 loop spans 14 amino acids. Germline values: CDR1 MNHEY, CDR2 SVGAGI. Trimming cost V 10 bases and J 3 bases; bases outside gene matches: 9. In DNA, the CDR3 is TGTGCCACTTTCATGGGACAGGGGCACTACGAGCAGTACTTC. Encoded protein: CATFMGQGHYEQYF.

This chain joins TRBV2 and TRBJ1-6; 9 bases align to TRBD1. This CDR3 is built from 15 residues. The V gene's germline CDR1 is SNHLY and CDR2 FYNNEI. Trimming took 2 bases from V and 9 from J; bases not matched to a gene: 5. CDR3 sequence (DNA): TGTGCCAGCAGTGAAACGCGGGACAGGGCTTCACCCCTCCACTTT. Protein product: CASSETRDRASPLHF.

V gene TRBV28 combines with J gene TRBJ1-2; TRBD1 is a possible D gene (6 bases). Deletions cut 0 bases from V and 3 bases from J, with 11 bases between. This CDR3 is 15 amino acids long. Germline CDR1 is MDHEN and CDR2 is SYDVKM. CDR3 sequence: CASSLWLDSYYGYTF. As DNA, the CDR3 is TGTGCCAGCAGTTTATGGCTGGACAGTTACTATGGCTACACCTTC.

This clone came up once. This chain uses TRBV4-3 with TRBJ1-4, with no clear D. This CDR3 is 15 amino acids long. Trimming stripped 1 base from V and 8 bases from J, with 14 bases between. Per germline, CDR1 LGHNA and CDR2 YSLEER. Written as DNA, the CDR3 is TGCGCCAGCAGCCAAGGTGAGGGAGCGGGAGAAAAACTGTTTTTT. Translated: CASSQGEGAGEKLFF.

V usage is TRBV19 and J usage is TRBJ2-5, with TRBD2 identical over 8 bases. The J call may not be correct, given that the DNA end is closer to TRBJ2-7. The CDR3 consists of 14 residues. Germline CDR1 is LNHDA and CDR2 is SQIVND (reference sequence). CDR3 nucleotides: TGTGCCAGTAGTATCATTAGCGGGACCTACGAGCAGTACTTC. Its translation: CASSIISGTYEQYF.

V and J are TRBV4-1 and TRBJ2-7; 8 nucleotides agree with TRBD1. The CDR3 extends over 14 amino acids. V was pared by 5 bases and J by 2 bases, with 5 bases of the junction left unmatched. Germline V gene sequence: CDR1 MGHRA, CDR2 YSYEKL. CDR3 region: CASSWQGAPYEQYF. The CDR3 DNA is TGCGCCAGCAGCTGGCAGGGGGCCCCCTACGAGCAGTACTTC.

CDR3 in amino acids: CASSLGRGSYEQYF. In DNA form, the CDR3 reads TGTGCCAGCAGCTTAGGACGGGGCTCCTACGAGCAGTACTTC. The chain is built from TRBV7-9 and TRBJ2-5; weak D call: TRBD2 (5 bases). The DNA end is more similar to TRBJ2-7, so the J call may be wrong. The germline gives CDR1 SEHNR, CDR2 FQNEAQ (reference sequence). The CDR3 consists of 14 residues.